The 14 T cell receptor beta chains below come from one sample, sequenced in a study of control samples from healthy donors and cancer patients. The method was immunoSEQ multiplex PCR; TCRdb's version includes in-frame clones alone and lacks a portion of them. The table records roughly 92,000 clones, approximately 86% of them present only once. Sequenced material: blood. The receptors shown here come from a woman aged 50 to 60 in good health.

The chain uses TRBV6-5 and TRBJ1-1; TRBD1 agrees at 8 bases. The CDR3 length is 14 residues. The trim removed 8 bases at V and 1 base at J, leaving 6 bases unmatched. Germline V CDR1 and CDR2: MNHEY, SVGAGI. CDR3 sequence (DNA): TGTGCCAGCGCAGGACAGGGTAGGAACACTGAAGCTTTCTTT. This sequence encodes CASAGQGRNTEAFF.

This chain joins TRBV29-1 and TRBJ1-1; D not resolved. The CDR3 contains 10 residues. Germline values: CDR1 SQVTM, CDR2 ANQGSEA. The V end was cut by 6 bases, the J end by 6 bases, with 8 bases between. Here the CDR3 reads CSVRGSEAFF. The CDR3 DNA is TGCAGCGTGCGAGGGTCTGAAGCTTTCTTT.

This sequence joins TRBV10-3 and TRBJ1-4; D call uncertain. Looked up from germline, CDR1 is ENHRY and CDR2 is SYGVKD. The V gene lost 2 bases and the J gene lost 4 bases, with 11 bases spanning the gap. The CDR3 runs 15 residues. The DNA for the CDR3 is TGTGCCATCAGTGAGACCGGGTCCGATAATGAAAAACTGTTTTTT. This codes for CAISETGSDNEKLFF.

The rearrangement links TRBV2 to TRBJ1-1; perhaps TRBD1 as D (6 bases). This CDR3 is 12 amino acids long. The germline V and J ends were trimmed by 6 bases and 4 bases, with 9 bases remaining between them. CDR1 is SNHLY, CDR2 FYNNEI, per germline. The CDR3 protein is CASRDSSTEAFF. DNA for the CDR3: TGTGCCAGCAGGGACAGCAGCACTGAAGCTTTCTTT.

The chain carries TRBV12-5 and TRBJ1-2; a weak D match, TRBD1 (6 bases). This CDR3 has 13 amino acids. The ends were cut back, 5 bases at V and 5 bases at J, with 12 bases in the middle. From germline, CDR1 is LGHNT and CDR2 FRNRAP. CDR3 DNA: TGTGCTAGTGGTCCGAGGGGGGGGTATGGCTACACCTTC. As protein: CASGPRGGYGYTF.

The V and J genes are TRBV5-1 and TRBJ1-1; D not certain. CDR3 size: 15 residues. Germline V gene lookup returns CDR1 SGHRS and CDR2 YFSETQ. Deletions cut 0 bases from V and 0 bases from J, with 9 bases between. Here the CDR3 DNA reads TGCGCCAGCAGCTTGGATGAAGCGCTGAACACTGAAGCTTTCTTT. Translated, it gives CASSLDEALNTEAFF.

The chain carries TRBV19 and TRBJ2-3, with D hard to call. The germline gives CDR1 LNHDA, CDR2 SQIVND (reference sequence). Trimming removed 6 bases at V and 5 bases at J, with 12 bases between. The CDR3 spans 13 residues. CDR3 coding DNA: TGTGCCAGTAGCCCAAACCGTCTAGATACGCAGTATTTT. Protein: CASSPNRLDTQYF. Full variable domain (missing parts from reference TRBV19 and TRBJ2-3): DGGITQSPKYLFRKEGQNVTLSCEQNLNHDAMYWYRQDPGQGLRLIYYSQIVNDFQKGDIAEGYSVSREKKESFPLTVTSAQKNPTAFYLCASSPNRLDTQYFGPGTRLTVL.

This chain links TRBV18 with TRBJ1-5; weak D call: TRBD1 (5 bases). Germline CDR1 is KGHSH and CDR2 is LQKENI. V lost 2 bases, J lost 1 base, and 12 bases lay in between. CDR3 size: 16 residues. The CDR3 sequence: CASSPGAGSSNQPQHF. The CDR3 DNA reads as TGTGCCAGCTCACCAGGGGCGGGGAGCAGCAATCAGCCCCAGCATTTT.

The V call is TRBV12-3 or TRBV12-4, the J call TRBJ2-1; 8 bases agree with TRBD1. CDR3 length: 13 amino acids. The V gene end was trimmed by 6 bases and the J gene end by 9 bases; junction bases not matched to a gene: 7. DNA for the CDR3: TGTGCCAGCAGACAAGGGACAGGCGCTGAGCAGTTCTTC. Its protein product is CASRQGTGAEQFF.

This clone was counted between two and nine times. The J gene is TRBJ1-1, the V gene TRBV6-2 or TRBV6-3; 7 bases align to TRBD1. J gave up 6 bases and V 6 bases, and 7 bases lay outside the gene matches. The CDR3 is 13 amino acids. Germline CDR1 and CDR2: MNHEY and SVGEGT. The CDR3 nucleotides read TGTGCCAGCAGCTTGGGACAGCTCCCTGAAGCTTTCTTT. Translating it yields CASSLGQLPEAFF.

This clone showed up just a few times. The J gene is TRBJ1-5, the V gene TRBV3-1 (or the pseudogene TRBV3-2); D gene uncertain. Germline-derived CDR1 and CDR2 are LGHDT and YNNKEL (reference sequence). Trimming removed 1 base from V and 2 bases from J, with 6 bases in between. The CDR3 length is 14 residues. CDR3 in amino acids: CASSQGTGNQPQHF. In nucleotides, the CDR3 is TGTGCCAGCAGCCAAGGAACAGGCAATCAGCCCCAGCATTTT.

The table lists this clone with a count of one. The chain recombines TRBV2 with TRBJ1-2; D remains ambiguous. The V and J ends lost 4 bases and 7 bases respectively, with 10 bases between them. Germline CDR1 and CDR2: SNHLY and FYNNEI. The CDR3 length is 12 residues. CDR3 protein: CASSAAIAGYTF. CDR3 DNA sequence: TGTGCCAGCAGTGCGGCAATTGCTGGCTACACCTTC.

The chain links TRBV2 to TRBJ2-1, with TRBD2 matching 7 bases. The CDR3 runs to 11 residues. The V and J ends lost 6 bases and 15 bases, in that order; junction bases with no gene match: 8. Germline CDR1 reads SNHLY; CDR2 reads FYNNEI. The CDR3 here is CASSRLAGRFF. The CDR3 DNA sequence: TGTGCCAGCAGCCGACTAGCCGGTCGGTTCTTC. The full variable domain, rest sourced from reference TRBV2 and TRBJ2-1, is EPEVTQTPSHQVTQMGQEVILRCVPISNHLYFYWYRQILGQKVEFLVSFYNNEISEKSEIFDDQFSVERPDGSNFTLKIRSTKLEDSAMYFCASSRLAGRFFGPGTRLTVL.

The table lists this clone with a count of one. V usage is TRBV7-8 and J usage is TRBJ2-5, with a tentative D call TRBD2 (7 bases). The length of the CDR3 is 15 residues. Per germline, CDR1 SGHVS and CDR2 FQNEAQ. Between the trimmed V and J ends, which lost 3 bases and 4 bases, there was a span of 15 bases. DNA of the CDR3: TGTGCCAGCAGCTTGGGGGCGGGGGATAGAGAGACCCAGTACTTC. It encodes CASSLGAGDRETQYF.